The rows below give T cell receptor beta chains drawn from one sample of a study of blood T cells in healthy people across ages. TCRdb re-called the 5' RACE reads through MiXCR, storing one row per CDR3 protein. The sample records 1.5 million to 2 million distinct CDR3 sequences, roughly 27% being singletons. Material: blood. The receptors shown here come from a woman aged 30 to 39 in good health. Each CDR3 is given with its conserved first and last residue. D genes are given only for firm matches. A clone size is listed for some rows: how often the clone was seen (once, few, many), or a class if it is expanded.

v_call	j_call	clone_size	d_call	cdr3_aa	cdr3_nt
TRBV15	TRBJ2-7	-	TRBD1	CVASREVTGQEQYF	TGTGTCGCCAGCAGAGAAGTGACAGGGCAAGAGCAGTACTTC
TRBV28	TRBJ2-7	-	TRBD1	CASTPGTGSHEQYF	TGTGCCAGCACCCCCGGGACAGGGTCCCACGAGCAGTACTTC
TRBV6-6	TRBJ1-4	few	TRBD1	CASTTGQVSEKLFF	TGTGCCAGCACAACGGGACAGGTGTCGGAAAAACTGTTTTTT
TRBV28	TRBJ1-4	few	-	CASSLGATYEKLFF	TGTGCCAGCAGTTTAGGGGCCACGTATGAAAAACTGTTTTTT
TRBV28	TRBJ1-5	few	-	CASTKGIQPQHF	TGTGCCAGCACCAAAGGAATTCAGCCCCAGCATTTT
TRBV20-1	TRBJ2-1	many	TRBD2	CSARDPPTSESYNEQFF	TGCAGTGCTAGAGATCCCCCCACTAGCGAATCCTACAATGAGCAGTTCTTC
TRBV20-1	TRBJ2-5	few	-	CSASWGSQETQYF	TGCAGTGCTAGCTGGGGGAGCCAAGAGACCCAGTACTTC
TRBV7-2	TRBJ2-7	-	-	CVSSSVPSAYEQYF	TGTGTCAGCAGCTCCGTCCCTAGCGCCTACGAGCAGTACTTC
TRBV29-1	TRBJ2-3	-	-	CGARTSSQYF	TGCGGCGCCAGGACGTCCTCGCAGTATTTT
TRBV6-5	TRBJ2-1	many	-	CASSYSNYNEQFF	TGTGCCAGCAGTTACTCGAACTACAATGAGCAGTTCTTC
TRBV2	TRBJ2-1	-	-	CASRDRDNEQFF	TGTGCCAGCAGAGACAGAGACAATGAGCAGTTCTTC
TRBV7-9	TRBJ2-3	few	-	CASSFTHADTQYF	TGTGCCAGCAGCTTTACCCACGCGGATACGCAGTATTTT
TRBV20-1	TRBJ2-3	many	TRBD2	CSGSPISGRGLTDTQYF	TGCAGTGGCTCCCCCATTAGCGGGAGAGGTTTAACAGATACGCAGTATTTT
TRBV18	TRBJ1-6	few	TRBD1	CASSPVGGQGNSPLHF	TGTGCCAGCTCACCAGTAGGGGGACAGGGAAATTCACCCCTCCACTTT
TRBV7-2	TRBJ1-1	few	-	CASSLADVTGTEAFF	TGTGCCAGCAGCTTAGCGGACGTAACGGGCACTGAAGCTTTCTTT
TRBV7-2	TRBJ2-1	-	TRBD2	CASSVGTSAWNEQFF	TGTGCCAGCAGCGTCGGGACTAGCGCTTGGAATGAGCAGTTCTTC
TRBV29-1	TRBJ2-1	-	-	CSVESPGFSYNEQFF	TGCAGCGTTGAATCACCAGGGTTCTCCTACAATGAGCAGTTCTTC
TRBV29-1	TRBJ2-3	-	-	CSVVGAGRADTQYF	TGCAGCGTTGTGGGGGCAGGGAGAGCAGATACGCAGTATTTT
TRBV6-6	TRBJ2-7	-	-	CASSYGGSLSYEQYF	TGTGCCAGCAGTTACGGGGGATCCCTCTCCTACGAGCAGTACTTC
TRBV6-6	TRBJ2-2	few	-	CASTQGTGELFF	TGTGCCAGCACCCAGGGGACCGGGGAGCTGTTTTTT
TRBV4-1	TRBJ1-1	-	-	CASSPGLKVGVGNTEAFF	TGCGCCAGCAGCCCGGGACTCAAGGTCGGAGTGGGGAACACTGAAGCTTTCTTT
TRBV20-1	TRBJ2-5	-	TRBD1	CSAENPTGQETQYF	TGTAGTGCCGAGAATCCGACAGGGCAAGAGACCCAGTACTTC
TRBV6-1	TRBJ2-5	-	TRBD1	CASSEDRTGTKTQYF	TGTGCCAGCAGTGAAGACCGGACAGGGACGAAGACCCAGTACTTC
TRBV7-9	TRBJ2-4	few	TRBD1	CASSLGQGINIQYF	TGTGCCAGCAGCCTGGGACAGGGGATAAACATTCAGTACTTC
TRBV6-5	TRBJ1-2	few	-	CASSSHSLDGYTF	TGTGCCAGCAGTTCCCACAGCCTTGATGGCTACACCTTC
TRBV11-2	TRBJ2-6	few	TRBD1	CASSILRTGDSGANVLTF	TGTGCCAGCAGCATCCTAAGGACAGGGGATTCCGGGGCCAACGTCCTGACTTTC
TRBV20-1	TRBJ2-7	-	-	CSAYRVVNEQYF	TGCAGTGCTTACCGTGTAGTCAATGAGCAGTACTTC
TRBV28	TRBJ2-1	-	-	CASSPTREPTYNEQFF	TGTGCCAGCAGTCCGACGAGGGAACCTACCTACAATGAGCAGTTCTTC
TRBV12-3/TRBV12-4	TRBJ2-5	few	TRBD1	CASSYSAGQGQETQYF	TGTGCCAGCAGTTACTCCGCCGGACAGGGACAGGAGACCCAGTACTTC
TRBV18	TRBJ1-1	-	-	CASSYSKMNTEAFF	TGTGCCAGCTCATACAGCAAGATGAACACTGAAGCTTTCTTT
TRBV7-2	TRBJ2-7	few	-	CASSIRQASYEQYF	TGTGCCAGCAGCATAAGACAGGCCTCCTACGAGCAGTACTTC
TRBV16	TRBJ1-1	few	-	CASSQSGGLAFF	TGTGCCAGCAGCCAATCCGGAGGGCTGGCTTTCTTT
TRBV5-1	TRBJ2-1	few	TRBD2	CASIAGVNNEQFF	TGCGCCAGCATAGCGGGAGTGAACAATGAGCAGTTCTTC
TRBV2	TRBJ2-3	few	TRBD2	CASSGHSGISTDTQYF	TGTGCCAGCAGTGGTCATAGCGGGATAAGCACAGATACGCAGTATTTT
TRBV5-1	TRBJ2-5	few	TRBD1	CASSGDRGYQETQYF	TGCGCCAGCAGCGGGGACAGGGGGTACCAAGAGACCCAGTACTTC
TRBV6-5	TRBJ2-7	many	TRBD1	CASSPRQGLNEQYF	TGTGCCAGCAGCCCGCGACAGGGGCTCAACGAGCAGTACTTC
TRBV4-2	TRBJ2-3	few	TRBD2	CASSSRVAGGPGTDTQYF	TGTGCCAGCAGCTCCAGAGTAGCGGGAGGGCCAGGCACAGATACGCAGTATTTT
TRBV7-2	TRBJ2-7	few	TRBD1	CASSSTGPPYEQYF	TGTGCCAGCAGTTCGACAGGGCCGCCCTACGAGCAGTACTTC
TRBV2	TRBJ1-4	-	TRBD1	CASQGQTESEKLFF	TGTGCCAGCCAGGGACAGACAGAAAGTGAAAAACTGTTTTTT
TRBV7-2	TRBJ2-7	many	-	CASSYSPSPSYEQYF	TGTGCCAGCAGCTATTCCCCTAGCCCTTCCTACGAGCAGTACTTC